This entry features one T cell receptor (beta chain) sequence. Its antigen is as yet unknown. The authors prepared the TCRbeta library with unique molecular identifiers. A single record per CDR3 protein comes from TCRdb applying MiXCR to the PCR reads. The table lists hundreds of thousands of distinct CDR3 sequences, 15% to 20% of them singletons. This record comes from a study of T-cell reconstitution after alpha-beta-depleted transplantation in children. Germline assignment: CDR1 DFQATT and CDR2 SNEGSKA (reference sequence). The CDR3 is made up of 15 amino acids. V was clipped by 3 bases and J by 0 bases; unmatched bases: 5. Whole-study results and caveats: Alpha-beta T cells present about two months after transplant were reported to originate from several hundred expanded graft clones.

This TCR was recovered from a male patient aged 2-10 years who had a stem cell transplant for acute lymphoblastic leukemia, so the T cells may come from the graft donor. This specimen consisted of PBMCs, mostly from graft donor cells, obtained 360 days after TCRalphabeta/CD19-depleted stem cell transplant. This chain uses TRBV20-1 with TRBJ2-4; 7 bases line up with TRBD2. The CDR3 sequence is CSASGGWIAKNIQYF. CDR3 DNA: TGCAGTGCTAGCGGGGGGTGGATAGCCAAAAACATTCAGTACTTC.